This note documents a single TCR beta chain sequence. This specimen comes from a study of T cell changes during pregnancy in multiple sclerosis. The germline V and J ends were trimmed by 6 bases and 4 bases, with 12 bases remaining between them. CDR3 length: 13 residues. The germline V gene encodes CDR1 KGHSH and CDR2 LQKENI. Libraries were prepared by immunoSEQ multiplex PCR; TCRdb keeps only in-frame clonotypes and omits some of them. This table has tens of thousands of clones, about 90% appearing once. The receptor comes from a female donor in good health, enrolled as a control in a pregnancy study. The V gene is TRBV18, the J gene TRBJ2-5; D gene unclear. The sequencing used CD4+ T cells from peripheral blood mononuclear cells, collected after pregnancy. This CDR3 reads CASSPSLTETQYF. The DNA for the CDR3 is TGTGCCAGCTCCCCCTCACTAACAGAGACCCAGTACTTC.